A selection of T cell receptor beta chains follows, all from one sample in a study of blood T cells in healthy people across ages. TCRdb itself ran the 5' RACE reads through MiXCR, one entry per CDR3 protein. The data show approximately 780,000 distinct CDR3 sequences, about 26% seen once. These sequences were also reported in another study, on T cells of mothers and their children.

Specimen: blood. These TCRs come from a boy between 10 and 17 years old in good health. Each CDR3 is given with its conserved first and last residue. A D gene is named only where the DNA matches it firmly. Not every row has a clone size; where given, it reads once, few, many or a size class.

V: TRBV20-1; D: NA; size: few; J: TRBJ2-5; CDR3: CSGSRRGTQYF; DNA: TGCAGTGGCAGCCGAAGAGGGACCCAGTACTTC
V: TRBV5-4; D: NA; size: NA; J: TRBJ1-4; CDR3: CASSLDGGGPNEKLFF; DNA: TGTGCCAGCAGCTTGGATGGCGGTGGGCCTAATGAAAAACTGTTTTTT
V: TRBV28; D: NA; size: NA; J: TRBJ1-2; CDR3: CASRSEWGGYTF; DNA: TGTGCCAGCAGATCCGAGTGGGGTGGCTACACCTTC
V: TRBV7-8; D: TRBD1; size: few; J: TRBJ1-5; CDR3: CASSYSGQGGSNQPQHF; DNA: TGTGCCAGCAGCTATTCAGGACAGGGAGGGAGCAATCAGCCCCAGCATTTT
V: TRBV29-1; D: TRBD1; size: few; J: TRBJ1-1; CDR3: CSLQGAASTEAFF; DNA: TGCAGTCTACAGGGGGCGGCGAGCACTGAAGCTTTCTTT
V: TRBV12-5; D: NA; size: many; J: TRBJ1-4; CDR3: CASGRNRNEKLFF; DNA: TGTGCTAGTGGCCGGAATCGTAATGAAAAACTGTTTTTT
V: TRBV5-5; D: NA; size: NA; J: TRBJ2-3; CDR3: CASSLDLRWIDTQYF; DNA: TGTGCCAGCAGCCTCGATCTGAGATGGATAGATACGCAGTATTTT
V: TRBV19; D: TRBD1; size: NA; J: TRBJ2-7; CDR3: CASGRTGSSYEQYF; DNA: TGTGCCAGTGGACGGACAGGGAGCTCCTACGAGCAGTACTTC
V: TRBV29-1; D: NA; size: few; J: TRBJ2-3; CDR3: CSVVPPTDTQYF; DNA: TGCAGCGTTGTCCCCCCCACAGATACGCAGTATTTT
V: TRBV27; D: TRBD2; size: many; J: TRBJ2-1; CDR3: CASSRVAGGPNNEQFF; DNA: TGTGCCAGCAGTAGGGTAGCGGGGGGGCCGAATAATGAGCAGTTCTTC
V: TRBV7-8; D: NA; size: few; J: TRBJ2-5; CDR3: CASSPFRGRGVRGQETQYF; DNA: TGTGCCAGCAGCCCTTTCAGGGGTAGGGGGGTAAGGGGACAAGAGACCCAGTACTTC
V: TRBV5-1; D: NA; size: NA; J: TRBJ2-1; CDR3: CASSLGDQSHEQFF; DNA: TGCGCCAGCAGCTTGGGGGATCAATCCCATGAGCAGTTCTTC
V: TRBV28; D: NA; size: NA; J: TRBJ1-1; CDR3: CASSLRYTEAFF; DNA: TGTGCCAGCAGTTTACGGTACACTGAAGCTTTCTTT
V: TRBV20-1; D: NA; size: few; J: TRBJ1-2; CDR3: CSGDNYGYTF; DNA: TGCAGTGGGGACAACTATGGCTACACCTTC
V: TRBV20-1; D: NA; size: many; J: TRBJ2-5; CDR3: CSAREDPGETQYF; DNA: TGCAGTGCTAGAGAAGACCCCGGGGAGACCCAGTACTTC
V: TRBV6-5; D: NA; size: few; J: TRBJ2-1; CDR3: CATGRGAYSYNEQFF; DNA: TGTGCCACCGGCAGGGGGGCCTACTCCTACAATGAGCAGTTCTTC
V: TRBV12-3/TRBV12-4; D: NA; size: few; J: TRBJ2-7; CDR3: CASTLRGLGDEQYF; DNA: TGTGCCAGCACCCTCCGGGGGTTAGGAGACGAGCAGTACTTC
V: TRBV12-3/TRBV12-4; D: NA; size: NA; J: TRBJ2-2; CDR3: CASSFRLADTGEPFF; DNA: TGTGCCAGCAGTTTTAGGTTAGCCGACACCGGGGAGCCGTTTTTT
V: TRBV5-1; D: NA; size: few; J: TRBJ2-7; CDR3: CASSSSLGSPATKQYF; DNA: TGCGCCAGCAGCTCATCACTGGGAAGCCCTGCTACGAAGCAGTACTTC
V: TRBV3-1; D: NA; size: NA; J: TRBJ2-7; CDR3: CASSLFLGPSYEQYF; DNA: TGTGCCAGCAGCTTATTCCTGGGGCCCTCCTACGAGCAGTACTTC
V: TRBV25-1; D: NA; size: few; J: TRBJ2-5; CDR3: CASAGTVDQETQYF; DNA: TGTGCCAGCGCTGGGACGGTAGACCAAGAGACCCAGTACTTC
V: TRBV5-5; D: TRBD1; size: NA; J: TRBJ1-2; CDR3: CASSPLDRGIYGYTF; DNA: TGTGCCAGCAGTCCTCTTGACAGGGGCATCTATGGCTACACCTTC
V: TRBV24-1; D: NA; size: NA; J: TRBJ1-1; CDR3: CATRDGPSMNTEAFF; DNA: TGTGCCACCAGAGACGGTCCAAGCATGAACACTGAAGCTTTCTTT
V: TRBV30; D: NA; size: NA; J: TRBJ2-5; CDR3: CAWSDLTPYQETQYF; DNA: TGTGCCTGGAGTGACCTGACACCGTACCAAGAGACCCAGTACTTC
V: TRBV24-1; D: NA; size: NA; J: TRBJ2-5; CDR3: CATSDPDSQETQYF; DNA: TGTGCCACCAGTGATCCGGACAGTCAGGAGACCCAGTACTTC
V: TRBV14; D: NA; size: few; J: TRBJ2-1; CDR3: CASRPTGLSYNEQFF; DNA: TGTGCCAGCAGACCGACAGGACTTTCCTACAATGAGCAGTTCTTC
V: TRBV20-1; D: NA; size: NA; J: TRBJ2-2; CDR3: CSAGSGQNTGELFF; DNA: TGCAGTGCTGGTTCAGGGCAGAACACCGGGGAGCTGTTTTTT
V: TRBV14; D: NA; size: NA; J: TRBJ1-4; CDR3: CASSHSPAWGEKLFF; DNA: TGTGCCAGCAGCCACAGCCCAGCCTGGGGTGAAAAACTGTTTTTT
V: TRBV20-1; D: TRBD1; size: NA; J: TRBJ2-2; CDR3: CSALTGGGELFF; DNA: TGCAGTGCTCTTACAGGGGGCGGGGAGCTGTTTTTT
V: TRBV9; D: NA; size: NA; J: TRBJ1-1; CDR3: CASSVFEDTEAFF; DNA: TGTGCCAGCAGCGTCTTCGAGGACACTGAAGCTTTCTTT
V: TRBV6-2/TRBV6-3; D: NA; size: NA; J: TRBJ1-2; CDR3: CASNEAGATNYGYTF; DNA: TGTGCCAGCAATGAGGCGGGGGCAACTAACTATGGCTACACCTTC
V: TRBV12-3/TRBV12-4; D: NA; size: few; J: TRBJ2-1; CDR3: CASRNNNEQFF; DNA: TGTGCCAGCAGAAACAACAATGAGCAGTTCTTC
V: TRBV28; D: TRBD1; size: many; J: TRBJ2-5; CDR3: CASSRTGAKETQYF; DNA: TGTGCCAGCAGCCGGACAGGGGCAAAAGAGACCCAGTACTTC
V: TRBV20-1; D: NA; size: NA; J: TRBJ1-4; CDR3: CSARGSSNEKLFF; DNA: TGCAGTGCAAGAGGGTCATCTAATGAAAAACTGTTTTTT
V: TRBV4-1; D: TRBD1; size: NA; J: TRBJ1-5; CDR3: CASSQDPARGLGGQPQHF; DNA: TGCGCCAGCAGCCAAGATCCGGCCAGGGGGCTGGGGGGTCAGCCCCAGCATTTT
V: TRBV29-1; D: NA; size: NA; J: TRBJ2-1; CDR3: CSVEKGLRGDEQFF; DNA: TGCAGCGTTGAAAAGGGGCTACGTGGGGATGAGCAGTTCTTC
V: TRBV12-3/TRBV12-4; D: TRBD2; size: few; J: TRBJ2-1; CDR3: CATVAGSSYNEQFF; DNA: TGTGCCACTGTAGCGGGGAGCTCCTACAATGAGCAGTTCTTC
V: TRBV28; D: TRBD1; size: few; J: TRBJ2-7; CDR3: CASSHDRGLTYEQYF; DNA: TGTGCCAGCAGCCACGACAGGGGGCTGACCTACGAGCAGTACTTC
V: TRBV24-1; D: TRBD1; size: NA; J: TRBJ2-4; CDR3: CATSDPRTGEGVAKNIQYF; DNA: TGTGCCACCAGTGACCCACGGACAGGGGAAGGGGTAGCCAAAAACATTCAGTACTTC
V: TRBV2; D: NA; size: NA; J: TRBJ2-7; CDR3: CASSERAAPYERYF; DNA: TGTGCCAGCAGTGAAAGGGCCGCCCCCTACGAGCGGTACTTC
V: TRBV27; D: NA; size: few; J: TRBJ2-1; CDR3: CASRAAGVFNEQFF; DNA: TGTGCCAGCAGGGCAGCGGGCGTTTTCAATGAGCAGTTCTTC
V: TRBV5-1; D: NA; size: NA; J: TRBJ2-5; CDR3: CASSWYRDTIEGETQYF; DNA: TGCGCCAGCAGCTGGTACCGGGACACAATCGAAGGAGAGACCCAGTACTTC
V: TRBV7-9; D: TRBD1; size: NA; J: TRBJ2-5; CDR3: CASRPGTGVQTQYF; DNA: TGTGCCAGCAGACCCGGGACAGGGGTACAGACCCAGTACTTC
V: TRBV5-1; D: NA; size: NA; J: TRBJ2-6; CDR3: CASSYGSGANVLTF; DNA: TGCGCCAGCAGCTACGGCTCTGGGGCCAACGTCCTGACTTTC
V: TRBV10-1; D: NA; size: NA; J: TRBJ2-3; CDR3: CASKAGGDTDTQYF; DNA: TGCGCCAGCAAGGCCGGTGGGGACACAGATACGCAGTATTTT
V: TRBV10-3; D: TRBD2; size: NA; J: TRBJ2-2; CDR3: CAIKNPGRGGYGELFF; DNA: TGTGCCATCAAAAACCCGGGACGGGGGGGTTACGGGGAGCTGTTTTTT
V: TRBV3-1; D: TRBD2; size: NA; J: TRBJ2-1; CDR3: CASSLPGLAANEQFF; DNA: TGTGCCAGCAGCCTGCCGGGACTAGCAGCCAATGAGCAGTTCTTC
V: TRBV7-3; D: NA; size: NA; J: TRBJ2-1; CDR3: CASSLVLPGYNEQFF; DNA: TGTGCCAGCAGCTTAGTTTTGCCCGGATACAATGAGCAGTTCTTC
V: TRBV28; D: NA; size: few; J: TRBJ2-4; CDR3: CASSPGSIEAKNIQYF; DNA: TGTGCCAGCAGTCCCGGCAGCATCGAAGCCAAAAACATTCAGTACTTC
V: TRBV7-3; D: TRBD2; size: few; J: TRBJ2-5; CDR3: CASSLIGGGLGETQYF; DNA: TGTGCCAGCAGCTTAATTGGCGGGGGGCTGGGAGAGACCCAGTACTTC
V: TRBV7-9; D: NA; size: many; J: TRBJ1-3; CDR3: CASSLGASSGNTIYF; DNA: TGCGCCAGCAGCTTGGGAGCCTCCTCTGGAAACACCATATATTTT
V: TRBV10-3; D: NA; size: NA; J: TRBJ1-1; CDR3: CAISESDRRMNTEAFF; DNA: TGTGCCATCAGTGAGTCAGATCGGCGGATGAACACTGAAGCTTTCTTT